Reported below is one T cell receptor beta chain. Its antigen remains unidentified. This CDR3 is built from 17 residues. Trimming stripped 0 bases from V and 0 bases from J, with 12 bases between. From germline, CDR1 is MGHRA and CDR2 YSYEKL. The entry originates in a study of OX40 agonist ivuxolimab in advanced cancers. Study conclusions and caveats: Low levels of normalized T-cell clonal expansion also appeared in some nonresponders. CD8+ T cells (on average) carried more expanded clones than CD4+ T cells.

The protocol was immunoSEQ multiplex PCR, while the TCRdb copy is restricted to in-frame clones and leaves out a portion. Among some 100,000 clones listed, around four fifths were seen once. Sampling of blood occurred at baseline, cycle 4 day 1, and cycle 7 day 1. This TCR derives from an adult with an advanced solid tumor such as melanoma, head and neck, liver or kidney cancer. The rearrangement joins TRBV4-1 to TRBJ2-1, with D perhaps matching TRBD1 (5 bases). The sample was CD4+ or CD8+ T cells sorted from blood, taken in a trial of the OX40 agonist ivuxolimab. This CDR3 reads CASSQDQETGSYNEQFF. The CDR3 DNA reads as TGCGCCAGCAGCCAAGATCAGGAAACAGGCTCCTACAATGAGCAGTTCTTC.